The 28 T cell receptor beta chains reported below all come from one sample, sequenced in a study of siplizumab effects on memory and regulatory T cells. These receptors are not linked to any known antigen. The cells of the mixed lymphocyte reaction underwent a roughly 6-day coculture at 37°C. Sequencing used immunoSEQ multiplex PCR; TCRdb keeps in-frame clones, though not all of them. This sample has approximately 10,000 clones, with approximately 45% found just once. Input material: CFSE-low (dividing) CD8+ T cells sorted from an allogeneic mixed lymphocyte reaction. These TCRs come from a human donor in good health; the cells came from an allogeneic mixed lymphocyte reaction. Some clones in this sample may be carry-over from other donors' samples.

The V gene is TRBV5-1, the J gene TRBJ2-1; D unclear. This CDR3 contains 16 residues. Germline CDR1 is SGHRS and CDR2 is YFSETQ. V lost 2 bases, J lost 2 bases, and 14 bases lay in between. DNA for the CDR3: TGCGCCAGCAGCTTTACCGAGACAATAACCTACAATGAGCAGTTCTTC. Residues: CASSFTETITYNEQFF.

The chain joins TRBV13 to TRBJ1-2; D not resolved. The CDR3 totals 15 residues. Germline CDR1 is PRHDT and CDR2 is FYEKMQ (reference sequence). V was shortened by 5 bases and J by 7 bases, with 20 bases between the two germline ends. DNA for the CDR3: TGTGCCAGCAGCCACTTGTCGATGTCTGGTCCTGGCTACACCTTC. It is translated as CASSHLSMSGPGYTF.

V and J are TRBV5-8 and TRBJ2-7, with D perhaps TRBD1 (6 bases). The CDR3 loop spans 15 amino acids. CDR1 SGHTS and CDR2 YDEGEE come from the germline V gene. The V end was cut by 0 bases, the J end by 3 bases, with 13 bases between. In nucleotides, the CDR3 is TGTGCCAGCAGCTTGGGAGGGACACACTTCTACGAGCAGTACTTC. As protein: CASSLGGTHFYEQYF.

A few counts support this clone. The chain carries TRBV7-2 and TRBJ2-7; 9 positions agree with TRBD2. CDR1 is SGHTA and CDR2 is FQGNSA in the germline V gene. The CDR3 is 13 residues long. The J segment lost 4 bases and the V segment lost 4 bases, leaving 2 bases of the junction unmatched. The CDR3 coding sequence is TGTGCCAGCAGCTGGGGACTAGCTTACGAGCAGTACTTC. This encodes CASSWGLAYEQYF.

The chain couples TRBV4-1 to TRBJ2-3; 12 positions match TRBD2. V shed 3 bases and J 8 bases; nucleotides not matched to a gene: 12. Germline V gene lookup returns CDR1 MGHRA and CDR2 YSYEKL. The CDR3 covers 17 residues. The CDR3 region has the DNA TGCGCCAGCAGCCACCGTCGGACTAGCGGGATTATGCCTACGCAGTATTTT. It yields the protein CASSHRRTSGIMPTQYF.

The genes are TRBV2 and TRBJ2-7; the D call may be TRBD1 or TRBD2 (5 bases each). The V gene's germline CDR1 is SNHLY and CDR2 FYNNEI. V shed 5 bases and J shed 6 bases, with 14 bases lying between them. This CDR3 is built from 13 residues. For the CDR3, the DNA is TGTGCCAGCAGTTCGGGACGGCACCTCGAGCAGTACTTC. It translates to CASSSGRHLEQYF.

The rearrangement uses TRBV19 and TRBJ1-1; TRBD1 might be the D (6 bases). The CDR3 loop spans 13 amino acids. Trimming pared 6 bases from V and 7 bases from J, leaving 15 bases between. The germline V gene encodes CDR1 LNHDA and CDR2 SQIVND (reference sequence). The CDR3 region has the DNA TGTGCCAGTAGCCATCTCGGACAGTTTGAAGCTTTCTTT. Translating gives CASSHLGQFEAFF.

This sequence joins TRBV10-3 and TRBJ2-7; 8 nucleotides match TRBD1. The V segment lost 7 bases and the J segment 5 bases; nucleotides outside the gene matches: 7. The CDR3 covers 13 residues. Germline V gene data show CDR1 as ENHRY and CDR2 as SYGVKD. This CDR3 is CAITDRVGNEQYF. For the CDR3, the DNA is TGTGCCATCACGGACAGGGTTGGAAACGAGCAGTACTTC.

As DNA, the CDR3 is TGTGCCAGCAGCTTAGATGGGGGATACACTGAAGCTTTCTTT. Protein sequence: CASSLDGGYTEAFF. The chain has TRBV11-2 and TRBJ1-1; tentatively, D is TRBD1 (5 bases). CDR3 length: 14 residues. Trimming pared 0 bases from V and 3 bases from J, leaving 8 bases between. CDR1 is SGHAT and CDR2 is FQNNGV in the germline V gene.

This clone was seen more than once but under ten times. An end of the junction does not agree with germline; a read error may underlie this. CDR3 sequence: CASSPTRIEEQFF. CDR3 DNA: TGTGCTAGCAGCCCCACTAGAATCGAGGAGCAGTTCTTC. The V call is TRBV7-7, the J call TRBJ2-1; possible D gene TRBD2, 5 bases. There are 13 residues in the CDR3. Germline CDR1 is SSHAT and CDR2 is FNYEAQ (reference sequence).

This clone has more than one count but fewer than ten. CDR3 loop: CASNLGSLVTDTQYF. The CDR3 region has the DNA TGTGCCAGCAACTTGGGATCCCTTGTTACAGATACGCAGTATTTT. The genes are TRBV28 and TRBJ2-3; D unresolved. V was shortened by 7 bases and J by 3 bases, with 17 bases between the two germline ends. This CDR3 is 15 amino acids long. In germline, CDR1 is MDHEN, CDR2 SYDVKM.

The chain links TRBV6-1 to TRBJ1-1; no reliable D call. The CDR3 consists of 12 residues. Trimming took 8 bases from V and 5 from J, leaving 12 bases between them. Germline CDR1 is MNHNS and CDR2 is SASEGT. The chain's CDR3 is CASHPSGTEAFF. The CDR3 nucleotides read TGTGCCAGCCATCCGTCGGGAACTGAAGCTTTCTTT.

The chain couples TRBV27 to TRBJ1-2, with TRBD1 as a possible D gene (6 bases). The V end was cut by 0 bases, the J end by 8 bases, with 22 bases between. CDR1 and CDR2 from the germline V gene are MNHEY and SMNVEV (reference sequence). The CDR3 length is 17 residues. CDR3 nucleotide sequence: TGTGCCAGCAGTTTATCGAGATGGGGTACAGGGACTGAAGGCTACACCTTC. Its translation: CASSLSRWGTGTEGYTF.

V and J are TRBV7-6 and TRBJ2-7, with TRBD1 as a possible D gene (6 bases). Germline-derived CDR1 and CDR2 are SGHVS and FNYEAQ. The CDR3 length is 13 residues. V was trimmed by 4 bases and J by 1 base, leaving 8 bases between them. The DNA for the CDR3 is TGTGCCAGCAGCTCGGACAGTTCCTACGAGCAGTACTTC. As protein: CASSSDSSYEQYF. The full variable domain, rest sourced from reference TRBV7-6 and TRBJ2-7, is GAGVSQSPRYKVTKRGQDVALRCDPISGHVSLYWYRQALGQGPEFLTYFNYEAQQDKSGLPNDRFSAERPEGSISTLTIQRTEQRDSAMYRCASSSDSSYEQYFGPGTRLTVT.

The chain has TRBV11-1 and TRBJ2-2; 8 nucleotides match TRBD1. The CDR3 consists of 14 residues. Germline CDR1 is SGHAT and CDR2 is FQDESV (reference sequence). Trimming cost V 5 bases and J 4 bases; bases outside gene matches: 3. CDR3 DNA sequence: TGTGCCAGCAGCACCAGGGGGCCCACCGGGGAGCTGTTTTTT. This gives the protein CASSTRGPTGELFF.

This clone was found a few times. The chain has TRBV7-8 and TRBJ2-7; no reliable D call. V lost 1 base and J lost 2, with 12 bases in between. Germline assignment: CDR1 SGHVS and CDR2 FQNEAQ. The CDR3 runs 15 residues. The CDR3, as DNA: TGTGCCAGCAGCTTAGAGAGGTCCCCAGCCTACGAGCAGTACTTC. It translates to CASSLERSPAYEQYF.

This clone was found a few times. The rearrangement uses TRBV13 and TRBJ2-7, with 12 bases aligning to TRBD2. Germline CDR1 reads PRHDT; CDR2 reads FYEKMQ (reference sequence). J lost 3 bases, V lost 4 bases, and 10 bases had no gene match. CDR3 length: 17 residues. The CDR3 nucleotides are TGTGCCAGCAGCTCGACTAGCGGGGGCCGGACAAACTACGAGCAGTACTTC. As protein: CASSSTSGGRTNYEQYF.

By sample fraction, this clone is medium-sized. CDR3 protein: CASNRDTSLATQYF. For the CDR3, the DNA is TGTGCCAGCAACCGGGACACGTCTTTGGCGACCCAGTACTTC. The chain couples TRBV2 to TRBJ2-5; D is perhaps TRBD1 (6 bases). V lost 7 bases, J lost 7 bases, and 19 bases lay in between. The CDR3 runs to 14 residues. Germline lookup yields CDR1 SNHLY and CDR2 FYNNEI.

The chain has TRBV6-1 and TRBJ2-3; D possibly matches TRBD1 or TRBD2 (5 bases each). Germline V gives CDR1 MNHNS, CDR2 SASEGT. The CDR3 loop spans 14 amino acids. The ends were cut back, 2 bases at V and 3 bases at J, with 9 bases in the middle. In DNA form, the CDR3 reads TGTGCCAGCAGTGAATGGGACGCAACAGATACGCAGTATTTT. Its protein product is CASSEWDATDTQYF.

This rearrangement joins TRBV29-1 to TRBJ2-5; 7 bases fit TRBD1. The J segment lost 0 bases and the V segment lost 6 bases, leaving 7 bases of the junction unmatched. There are 14 residues in the CDR3. Germline V gives CDR1 SQVTM, CDR2 ANQGSEA. The CDR3 sequence is CSVGRQGYQETQYF. Written as DNA, the CDR3 is TGCAGCGTGGGCCGACAGGGTTACCAAGAGACCCAGTACTTC.

This clone showed up just a few times. V gene TRBV4-1 combines with J gene TRBJ2-2; a weak D match, TRBD1 (6 bases). Trimming shortened V by 1 base and J by 2 bases, and 17 bases separated the two germline ends. The CDR3 is made up of 18 amino acids. Looked up from germline, CDR1 is MGHRA and CDR2 is YSYEKL. CDR3 sequence (DNA): TGCGCCAGCAGCCAAGTCCCCCTAGGGGGACCCAACACCGGGGAGCTGTTTTTT. It encodes CASSQVPLGGPNTGELFF.

The chain couples TRBV19 to TRBJ2-5; 7 bases map to TRBD1. The DNA matches TRBJ2-7 better at its end, which makes the J call doubtful. This CDR3 comprises 14 residues. Germline CDR1 and CDR2: LNHDA and SQIVND (reference sequence). The CDR3 sequence is CASSADRVSYEQYF. The CDR3 DNA reads as TGTGCCAGTAGTGCCGACAGGGTTTCCTACGAGCAGTACTTC.

V is TRBV29-1 and J is TRBJ2-3; D might be TRBD1 (7 bases). CDR1 and CDR2 (germline): SQVTM, ANQGSEA. V lost 3 bases, J lost 5 bases, and 18 bases lay in between. This CDR3 is 15 amino acids long. The CDR3 protein is CSVDRRGQPQDTQYF. Here the CDR3 DNA reads TGCAGCGTTGATAGGCGGGGACAGCCTCAAGATACGCAGTATTTT.

This clone showed up just a few times. CDR3 protein: CASSYSQNTDTQYF. The CDR3 nucleotides are TGTGCCAGCAGTTACTCCCAGAATACAGATACGCAGTATTTT. V gene TRBV6-5 combines with J gene TRBJ2-3; D remains unclear. Trimming shortened V by 0 bases and J by 3 bases, and 7 bases separated the two germline ends. CDR1 is MNHEY, CDR2 SVGAGI, per germline. The CDR3 consists of 14 residues.

The chain carries TRBV4-1 and TRBJ2-7, with 7 bases lining up with TRBD2. Germline V gives CDR1 MGHRA, CDR2 YSYEKL. The CDR3 extends over 15 amino acids. Losses at the gene ends were 3 bases for V and 3 bases for J; bases not matched to a gene: 8. CDR3 protein: CASSHLLAPDYEQYF. In DNA, the CDR3 is TGCGCCAGCAGCCACTTACTAGCGCCCGACTACGAGCAGTACTTC.

J is TRBJ2-1 and V is TRBV7-9; D call uncertain. The CDR3 length is 15 residues. Germline assignment: CDR1 SEHNR and CDR2 FQNEAQ (reference sequence). Trimming removed 6 bases from V and 10 bases from J, with 22 bases in between. CDR3 DNA: TGTGCCAGCAGTAAACCCCTAGTCCGACCTTGGGAGCAGTTCTTC. It translates to CASSKPLVRPWEQFF. The full variable domain, in which reference TRBV7-9 and TRBJ2-1 provide the parts outside the CDR3, is DTGVSQNPRHKITKRGQNVTFRCDPISEHNRLYWYRQTLGQGPEFLTYFQNEAQLEKSRLLSDRFSAERPKGSFSTLEIQRTEQGDSAMYLCASSKPLVRPWEQFFGPGTRLTVL.

This chain uses TRBV5-8 with TRBJ2-7; 11 nucleotides line up with TRBD2. The CDR3 totals 17 residues. The J segment lost 4 bases and the V segment lost 1 base, leaving 10 bases of the junction unmatched. Germline CDR1 SGHTS, CDR2 YDEGEE. The CDR3 protein is CASSLPPFTSGSYEQYF. The CDR3 nucleotides read TGTGCCAGCAGCTTGCCTCCATTTACTAGCGGGAGTTACGAGCAGTACTTC.

This sequence joins TRBV19 and TRBJ2-1, with 7 bases lining up with TRBD1. Germline V gene lookup returns CDR1 LNHDA and CDR2 SQIVND (reference sequence). This CDR3 is 13 amino acids long. J gave up 7 bases and V 2 bases, and 2 bases lay outside the gene matches. CDR3 amino acids: CASSIMTGNEQFF. CDR3 bases: TGTGCCAGTAGTATAATGACAGGGAATGAGCAGTTCTTC.